A selection of T cell receptor beta chains follows, all from one sample in a study of shared clonotypes between healthy human individuals. Method: immunoSEQ multiplex PCR; TCRdb's copy keeps in-frame clones and lacks some. The sample lists some 1 million clones, around 75% occurring once. Sample: memory CD4+ T cells sorted from blood. The receptors derive from a man aged 18-30 years in good health. CDR3s include the opening cysteine and the closing phenylalanine or tryptophan. D genes are given only for firm matches. Expanded clones get a size class; other rows say once, few or many, or leave the size out.

J gene: TRBJ1-2
D gene: NA
clone size: NA
V gene: TRBV7-2
CDR3 protein: CASSLNPGEYGYTF
CDR3 DNA: TGTGCCAGCAGCTTAAATCCCGGGGAATATGGCTACACCTTC

J gene: TRBJ1-1
D gene: NA
clone size: NA
V gene: TRBV6-6
CDR3 protein: CASSYSAALNTEAFF
CDR3 DNA: TGTGCCAGCAGTTACTCGGCAGCCCTTAACACTGAAGCTTTCTTT

J gene: TRBJ2-1
D gene: TRBD2
clone size: NA
V gene: TRBV5-4
CDR3 protein: CASSLDMGGYNEQFF
CDR3 DNA: TGTGCCAGCAGCTTGGACATGGGGGGGTACAATGAGCAGTTCTTC

J gene: TRBJ1-5
D gene: NA
clone size: once
V gene: TRBV6-5
CDR3 protein: CASRPDRTSNQPQHF
CDR3 DNA: TGTGCCAGCAGACCTGACAGAACTAGCAATCAGCCCCAGCATTTT

J gene: TRBJ2-7
D gene: NA
clone size: NA
V gene: TRBV5-1
CDR3 protein: CASSLVREQYF
CDR3 DNA: TGCGCCAGCAGCTTGGTTCGCGAGCAGTACTTC

J gene: TRBJ1-5
D gene: NA
clone size: NA
V gene: TRBV5-6
CDR3 protein: CASTSRDAGQPQHF
CDR3 DNA: TGTGCCAGCACCTCGAGGGACGCCGGACAGCCCCAGCATTTT

J gene: TRBJ2-5
D gene: NA
clone size: NA
V gene: TRBV7-3
CDR3 protein: CASSLTGRGGQKQETQYF
CDR3 DNA: TGTGCCAGCAGCTTAACGGGCAGGGGAGGACAAAAGCAAGAGACCCAGTACTTC

J gene: TRBJ2-1
D gene: NA
clone size: NA
V gene: TRBV20-1
CDR3 protein: CSARYNEQFF
CDR3 DNA: TGCAGTGCTAGATACAATGAGCAGTTCTTC

J gene: TRBJ2-2
D gene: NA
clone size: few
V gene: TRBV30
CDR3 protein: CAWNARGRTGELFF
CDR3 DNA: TGTGCCTGGAATGCCAGGGGTAGAACCGGGGAGCTGTTTTTT

J gene: TRBJ2-1
D gene: NA
clone size: NA
V gene: TRBV5-1
CDR3 protein: CASSWRSLDKYNEQFF
CDR3 DNA: TGCGCCAGCAGCTGGAGGTCCCTAGATAAGTACAATGAGCAGTTCTTC

J gene: TRBJ1-5
D gene: TRBD1
clone size: few
V gene: TRBV7-9
CDR3 protein: CASSIDRGDQPQHF
CDR3 DNA: TGTGCCAGCAGCATTGACAGGGGTGATCAGCCCCAGCATTTT

J gene: TRBJ2-2
D gene: NA
clone size: NA
V gene: TRBV5-4
CDR3 protein: CASSLGGLSYTGELFF
CDR3 DNA: TGTGCCAGCAGCTTAGGGGGACTGAGCTACACCGGGGAGCTGTTTTTT

J gene: TRBJ1-2
D gene: NA
clone size: NA
V gene: TRBV19
CDR3 protein: CASSTITALSEGYTF
CDR3 DNA: TGTGCCAGTAGTACCATCACGGCCCTGTCGGAGGGCTACACCTTC

J gene: TRBJ1-3
D gene: NA
clone size: NA
V gene: TRBV5-1
CDR3 protein: CASSLEGFSGNTIYF
CDR3 DNA: TGCGCCAGCAGCTTGGAAGGCTTCTCTGGAAACACCATATATTTT

J gene: TRBJ2-5
D gene: NA
clone size: few
V gene: TRBV4-1
CDR3 protein: CASSQERETQYF
CDR3 DNA: TGCGCCAGCAGCCAAGAGCGGGAGACCCAGTACTTC

J gene: TRBJ1-6
D gene: NA
clone size: NA
V gene: TRBV27
CDR3 protein: CASSPVRDSPLHF
CDR3 DNA: TGTGCCAGCAGTCCCGTCCGGGATTCACCCCTCCACTTT

J gene: TRBJ1-4
D gene: NA
clone size: once
V gene: TRBV1
CDR3 protein: CTSSQDPAGTGWDKDEKLFF
CDR3 DNA: TGCACCAGCAGCCAAGACCCGGCCGGGACAGGGTGGGATAAGGATGAAAAACTGTTTTTT

J gene: TRBJ2-7
D gene: TRBD1
clone size: once
V gene: TRBV5-1
CDR3 protein: CASSSAGTASYEQYF
CDR3 DNA: TGCGCCAGCAGCTCTGCCGGGACAGCCTCCTACGAGCAGTACTTC

J gene: TRBJ2-3
D gene: NA
clone size: NA
V gene: TRBV6-5
CDR3 protein: CASSQTAFRTDTQYF
CDR3 DNA: TGTGCCAGCAGCCAGACAGCATTCCGCACAGATACGCAGTATTTT

J gene: TRBJ2-5
D gene: NA
clone size: NA
V gene: TRBV7-9
CDR3 protein: CASSLGKDPETQYF
CDR3 DNA: TGTGCCAGCAGCTTAGGTAAGGATCCGGAGACCCAGTACTTC

J gene: TRBJ1-6
D gene: NA
clone size: NA
V gene: TRBV9
CDR3 protein: CASSVNKGSPLHF
CDR3 DNA: TGTGCCAGCAGCGTAAATAAGGGATCACCCCTCCACTTT

J gene: TRBJ2-1
D gene: NA
clone size: NA
V gene: TRBV7-3
CDR3 protein: CASSSFTGKDEQFF
CDR3 DNA: TGTGCCAGCAGCTCGTTTACAGGGAAAGATGAGCAGTTCTTC

J gene: TRBJ2-1
D gene: NA
clone size: NA
V gene: TRBV9
CDR3 protein: CASSVGSAYNEQFF
CDR3 DNA: TGTGCCAGCAGCGTAGGTAGTGCCTACAATGAGCAGTTCTTC

J gene: TRBJ2-1
D gene: TRBD2
clone size: NA
V gene: TRBV7-8
CDR3 protein: CASSLDEGTSLDEQFF
CDR3 DNA: TGTGCCAGCAGCTTAGATGAGGGGACTAGTTTAGATGAGCAGTTCTTC

J gene: TRBJ2-3
D gene: TRBD2
clone size: NA
V gene: TRBV18
CDR3 protein: CASSPVEREASDTQYF
CDR3 DNA: TGTGCCAGCTCACCCGTCGAGCGGGAGGCTTCAGATACGCAGTATTTT

J gene: TRBJ2-1
D gene: NA
clone size: NA
V gene: TRBV19
CDR3 protein: CASSRKIGSLQNEQFF
CDR3 DNA: TGTGCCAGTAGTAGAAAGATCGGGAGCCTGCAAAATGAGCAGTTCTTC

J gene: TRBJ2-3
D gene: NA
clone size: NA
V gene: TRBV2
CDR3 protein: CASSKNRDTQYF
CDR3 DNA: TGTGCCAGCAGTAAAAACAGAGATACGCAGTATTTT

J gene: TRBJ2-3
D gene: NA
clone size: few
V gene: TRBV4-2
CDR3 protein: CASSVGGLGTDTQYF
CDR3 DNA: TGTGCCAGCAGCGTGGGGGGGCTAGGCACAGATACGCAGTATTTT

J gene: TRBJ1-1
D gene: TRBD1
clone size: NA
V gene: TRBV28
CDR3 protein: CASSAGQGVTEAFF
CDR3 DNA: TGTGCCAGCAGTGCTGGACAGGGGGTCACTGAAGCTTTCTTT

J gene: TRBJ1-1
D gene: NA
clone size: once
V gene: TRBV5-8
CDR3 protein: CASSFGIKVTEAFF
CDR3 DNA: TGTGCCAGCAGCTTTGGGATAAAAGTCACTGAAGCTTTCTTT

J gene: TRBJ2-3
D gene: TRBD2
clone size: NA
V gene: TRBV7-9
CDR3 protein: CASSLQLAGGVADTQYF
CDR3 DNA: TGTGCCAGCAGCCTCCAATTAGCGGGAGGCGTAGCAGATACGCAGTATTTT

J gene: TRBJ2-5
D gene: TRBD2
clone size: NA
V gene: TRBV9
CDR3 protein: CASSQGLAGPQETQYF
CDR3 DNA: TGTGCCAGCAGTCAGGGACTAGCGGGCCCTCAAGAGACCCAGTACTTC

J gene: TRBJ2-6
D gene: TRBD2
clone size: NA
V gene: TRBV7-2
CDR3 protein: CASSELAGPWANVLTF
CDR3 DNA: TGTGCCAGCAGCGAACTAGCGGGTCCTTGGGCCAACGTCCTGACTTTC

J gene: TRBJ2-2
D gene: TRBD2
clone size: once
V gene: TRBV29-1
CDR3 protein: CSVTGTSGRNTGELFF
CDR3 DNA: TGCAGCGTAACCGGGACTAGCGGGAGGAACACCGGGGAGCTGTTTTTT

J gene: TRBJ1-4
D gene: TRBD1
clone size: NA
V gene: TRBV7-9
CDR3 protein: CASSSQGANNEKLFF
CDR3 DNA: TGTGCCAGCAGCTCTCAGGGGGCGAACAATGAAAAACTGTTTTTT

J gene: TRBJ2-3
D gene: TRBD2
clone size: NA
V gene: TRBV7-3
CDR3 protein: CASSPLGSGGNTDTQYF
CDR3 DNA: TGTGCCAGCAGCCCCCTAGGTAGCGGGGGCAACACAGATACGCAGTATTTT